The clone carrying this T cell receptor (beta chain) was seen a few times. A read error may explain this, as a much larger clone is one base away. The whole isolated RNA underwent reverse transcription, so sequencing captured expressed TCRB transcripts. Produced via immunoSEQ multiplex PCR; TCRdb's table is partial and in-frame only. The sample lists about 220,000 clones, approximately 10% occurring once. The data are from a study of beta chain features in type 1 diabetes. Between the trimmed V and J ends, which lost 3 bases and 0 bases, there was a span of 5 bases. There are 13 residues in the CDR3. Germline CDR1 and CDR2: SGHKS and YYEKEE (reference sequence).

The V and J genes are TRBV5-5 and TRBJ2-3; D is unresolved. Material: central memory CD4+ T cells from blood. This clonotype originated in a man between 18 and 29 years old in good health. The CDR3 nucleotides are TGTGCCAGCAGCTGGGAAAGCACAGATACGCAGTATTTT. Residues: CASSWESTDTQYF. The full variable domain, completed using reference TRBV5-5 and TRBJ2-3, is DAGVTQSPTHLIKTRGQQVTLRCSPISGHKSVSWYQQVLGQGPQFIFQYYEKEERGRGNFPDRFSARQFPNYSSELNVNALLLGDSALYLCASSWESTDTQYFGPGTRLTVL.